This TCR beta chain was sequenced in a study of cytomegalovirus exposure and HLA in healthy donors. The CDR3 is 15 amino acids. The germline V gene has CDR1 MNHEY and CDR2 SMNVEV (reference sequence). Trimming removed 1 base from V and 0 bases from J, with 9 bases in between. It was with 60 Vbeta and 13 Jbeta primers that the PCR ran. TCRdb keeps only in-frame clones here, not all; method: immunoSEQ multiplex PCR. The table shows about 130,000 clones, with 83% occurring only once. Sequencing was performed on PBMCs. The V call is TRBV27, the J call TRBJ1-1; maybe TRBD1 (5 bases). This receptor was taken from a woman between 40 and 55 years old in good health and CMV-seropositive. The CDR3 nucleotides read TGTGCCAGCAGTTTATTCGGGGGTTTGAACACTGAAGCTTTCTTT. It yields the protein CASSLFGGLNTEAFF.